This paragraph reports one T cell receptor beta chain. Antigen unknown. Germline V gives CDR1 LGHNA, CDR2 YSLEER. This CDR3 is 13 amino acids long. Between the trimmed V and J ends, which lost 3 bases and 11 bases, there was a span of 14 bases. The sample comes from a study of T cell responses to AZD1222 COVID-19 vaccine. The method was immunoSEQ multiplex PCR; TCRdb's version includes in-frame clones alone and lacks a portion of them. The table has approximately 80,000 clones, approximately 86% seen once; the top ten hold approximately 4.7%. General study findings and limits: Seropositive AZD1222 recipients at baseline numbered only five or six. Targeting of unmutated variant regions was reportedly seen in nearly half of spike-specific TCRs. CD4 TCRs covered the whole spike, strongest at regions 160-218 and 743-854.

The rearrangement uses TRBV4-3 and TRBJ1-5; D gene ambiguous. This clonotype originated in an adult in good health. Sequencing was performed on peripheral blood, taken on day 0 of MenACWY control vaccination. The CDR3, as DNA: TGCGCCAGCAGCCAGGAATTGGAGCGGTCCCAGCATTTT. Amino acid sequence: CASSQELERSQHF.